These T cell receptor beta chains were read from a single sample in a study of OX40 agonist ivuxolimab in advanced cancers. This table comes from immunoSEQ multiplex PCR, and its TCRdb copy is limited to in-frame clones, with some not included. The table has roughly 80,000 clones, 83% seen once. Material: CD4+ or CD8+ T cells sorted from blood, obtained in a trial of the OX40 agonist ivuxolimab. The receptors derive from an adult with an advanced solid tumor such as melanoma, head and neck, liver or kidney cancer. The CDR3 runs from the conserved cysteine through the conserved F or W. D genes are given only for firm matches. Only part of the rows carry a size: once, few, many, or a class if the clone is expanded.

13,TRBD1,TRBV30,-,TRBJ1-3,CAWNRGAGNTIYF,TGTGCCTGGAACAGGGGAGCCGGAAACACCATATATTTT
17,-,TRBV9,-,TRBJ2-5,CASSVGPSGGGEETQYF,TGTGCCAGCAGCGTAGGTCCCTCGGGCGGGGGCGAAGAGACCCAGTACTTC
16,TRBD2,TRBV4-1,-,TRBJ2-7,CASSQEERSPGREQYF,TGCGCCAGCAGCCAAGAGGAACGATCCCCCGGGAGGGAGCAGTACTTC
13,-,TRBV7-9,-,TRBJ2-7,CASSLLDRYEQYF,TGTGCCAGCAGCTTATTGGATCGTTACGAGCAGTACTTC
13,-,TRBV6-1,-,TRBJ1-5,CASNQGGDQPQHF,TGTGCCAGCAACCAGGGAGGTGATCAGCCCCAGCATTTT
15,-,TRBV5-4,-,TRBJ2-5,CASSSKMAGGETQYF,TGTGCCAGCAGCTCAAAAATGGCCGGAGGGGAGACCCAGTACTTC
14,-,TRBV9,-,TRBJ2-7,CASSVGLDSYEQYF,TGTGCCAGCAGCGTAGGTTTGGACTCCTACGAGCAGTACTTC
15,-,TRBV5-4,-,TRBJ1-4,CASSSRHDPNEKLFF,TGTGCCAGCAGCTCTCGACATGATCCCAATGAAAAACTGTTTTTT
17,TRBD2,TRBV5-1,-,TRBJ2-3,CASSSSGIPYSTDTQYF,TGCGCCAGCAGCTCGAGCGGGATTCCTTATAGCACAGATACGCAGTATTTT
12,TRBD1,TRBV6-5,-,TRBJ2-3,CASRDRADTQYF,TGTGCCAGCAGGGACAGGGCAGATACGCAGTATTTT
16,TRBD1,TRBV18,-,TRBJ2-1,CASSPLRFVTGNEQFF,TGTGCCAGCTCACCACTCCGTTTTGTGACAGGGAATGAGCAGTTCTTC
11,-,TRBV5-3,-,TRBJ1-6,CARSLLGPLHF,TGTGCCAGAAGCCTTCTAGGACCCCTCCACTTT
16,-,TRBV4-1,-,TRBJ1-2,CASSQEGSGVWYGYTF,TGCGCCAGCAGCCAAGAAGGTAGCGGGGTATGGTATGGCTACACCTTC
15,-,TRBV19,-,TRBJ2-3,CASSRGGLLSDTQYF,TGTGCCAGTAGTAGGGGGGGCCTACTCAGCGATACGCAGTATTTT
16,-,TRBV30,-,TRBJ2-1,CAWSSRRARGYNEQFF,TGTGCCTGGAGTAGTAGGAGGGCCAGGGGTTACAATGAGCAGTTCTTC
16,TRBD1,TRBV19,-,TRBJ1-6,CASSNPSTGWGSPLHF,TGTGCCAGTAGTAACCCTTCGACAGGGTGGGGTTCACCCCTCCACTTT
12,TRBD1,TRBV11-3,-,TRBJ2-1,CASSLTGVEQFF,TGTGCCAGCAGCTTAACAGGGGTAGAGCAGTTCTTC
13,-,TRBV4-3,-,TRBJ1-1,CASSQVRNTEAFF,TGCGCCAGCAGCCAAGTGCGGAACACTGAAGCTTTCTTT
12,-,TRBV30,once,TRBJ1-2,CAWSPLWGGYTF,TGTGCCTGGAGCCCCCTCTGGGGGGGCTACACCTTC
13,-,TRBV6-5,-,TRBJ1-5,CASSYNGGQPQHF,TGTGCCAGCAGTTACAACGGGGGTCAGCCCCAGCATTTT
13,TRBD1,TRBV30,-,TRBJ1-4,CAWGTGVDEKLFF,TGTGCCTGGGGGACAGGGGTGGACGAAAAACTGTTTTTT
20,TRBD2,TRBV9,-,TRBJ2-3,CASSVGRRGEAGAGTDTQYF,TGTGCCAGCAGCGTAGGTAGGAGGGGTGAAGCGGGAGCGGGCACAGATACGCAGTATTTT
14,-,TRBV9,-,TRBJ1-6,CASSVRDTLSPLHF,TGTGCCAGCAGCGTAAGGGACACGCTTTCACCCCTCCACTTT
14,-,TRBV6-1,-,TRBJ2-7,CASSLQGQIYEQYF,TGTGCCAGCAGTCTCCAGGGGCAGATCTACGAGCAGTACTTC